This TCR beta chain came from a study of shared clonotypes between healthy human individuals. Notes on the study in general: When naive CD4 clonotypes were compared across a handful of donors, approximately 4.9% were shared. Naive subsets generally exceeded memory subsets in estimated richness.

Germline V CDR1 and CDR2: SGHRS, YFSETQ. V trimming: 0 bases; J trimming: 5 bases; junction bases outside the gene matches: 8. There are 16 residues in the CDR3. Regarding this clone: Its target is not known.

Profiling relied on immunoSEQ multiplex PCR, and the TCRdb table lists in-frame clones only, not all of them. The sample yields 1.5 million to 1.9 million clones, around 98% seen once. CD45RA+ naive and CD45RA-negative memory subsets were separated from CD4+ cells. This clonotype was obtained from a young man in good health. The chain links TRBV5-1 to TRBJ2-3, with TRBD2 matching over 8 bases. The sequencing sample was made of naive CD4+ T cells sorted from blood. Documented subset: CD45RA+ positively selected. The CDR3 coding sequence is TGCGCCAGCAGCTTGGCTGGTAGCGGGAAGGTAGATACGCAGTATTTT. Encoded protein: CASSLAGSGKVDTQYF. The variable domain in full, completed from reference TRBV5-1 and TRBJ2-3, reads KAGVTQTPRYLIKTRGQQVTLSCSPISGHRSVSWYQQTPGQGLQFLFEYFSETQRNKGNFPGRFSGRQFSNSRSEMNVSTLELGDSALYLCASSLAGSGKVDTQYFGPGTRLTVL.